This T cell receptor (beta chain) was sequenced for a study of T cells in Graves' hyperthyroidism and ophthalmopathy (dated by TCRdb to between 2018 and 2021). As for the study more broadly: Peripheral blood samples were taken at initial diagnosis, before any treatment was given. To identify distinguishing TCR V-J signatures, a discovery cohort of about 100 patients was used, comprising 40 to 45 with Graves' ophthalmopathy and roughly 60 with stable Graves' hyperthyroidism. Prospective prediction of ophthalmopathy was tested in an independent validation cohort consisting of 18 to 20 hyperthyroidism patients and 15 to 17 patients who later progressed to ophthalmopathy. The 100 discovery patients were divided at random into training and test sets in a 7:3 ratio. In about 6 Graves' hyperthyroidism patients, the study also compared T-cell repertoires from thyroid tissue with T-cell repertoires from blood. Once sampling was done, hyperthyroidism patients were given methimazole at a starting dose of 30 mg daily, whereas ophthalmopathy patients were given high-dose intravenous methylprednisolone. The paper reports TCR Vbeta CDR3 sequencing of 130 to 150 peripheral blood samples: fewer than 50 ophthalmopathy, around 80 hyperthyroidism and around 17 progressor patients. The paper as a whole reports these results and caveats: Most expanded thyroid clonotypes (frequency above 0.001) were also detected in blood, a finding suggesting that blood repertoires may reflect thyroid immune responses. No statistical method was used to fix the sample size in advance, and group allocation was not hidden from the investigators. A 13 V-J signature model separated ophthalmopathy from stable hyperthyroidism, with nearly 90% sensitivity and 81.08% specificity in cross-validation and 80%/75% in testing. During validation, the model predicted progression to ophthalmopathy a median of around six months ahead of onset, with almost 71% sensitivity and about 75% specificity.

TCR beta CDR3 regions were amplified from RNA transcripts. A first-round RT-PCR of the TCR CDR3 used the HTBI primer set with the Qiagen OneStep RT-PCR kit. Libraries were constructed in a second round of multiplex PCR, after which size selection and purification were performed. Sequencing of the libraries was done on an Illumina HiSeq2000 using paired-end 100 bp reads. The published analysis was carried out like this. SOAPnuke was used to process the raw data, removing reads that contained adapters or uncalled bases, had a mean Phred below 15, or lacked an exact match to the constant primer or identifier. COPE v1.2.5 was used to merge the high-quality paired reads, and each unique nucleotide sequence was defined as a clonotype. MiTCR v1.1 was used to align clonotypes to the IMGT TRBV, TRBD and TRBJ reference segments. The analysis was restricted to V-J combinations with a frequency above 0.0001, which together covered about 99% of the repertoires. The TCS score was defined as the ratio of F50 (clonal expansion) to E x V (chaos), calculated using BLOSUM62-based TCRdist between CDR3 peptides within each V-J. Welch's t-statistics and random forest reduced several hundred V-J features to some 14, which were used in a naive Bayes classifier (R e1071). The public sequencing data were trimmed at Q25 with fastp and processed into clonotypes with MiXCR by TCRdb, which kept only in-frame beta chains. CDR3 protein duplicates are merged, each entry listing the most common genes and DNA. The V and J calls come from TCRdb's annotation, not from the publication. This sample gives fewer than 400,000 distinct CDR3 sequences in total; about a sixth of them show up just once. Of the sample, around a quarter falls within the top ten clones.

The junction shows trimming of 2 bases on V and 3 bases on J, and the gene matches do not reach 0 bases of it. The CDR1 and CDR2 encoded by the germline V gene are SGHNT and YENEEA. The CDR3 holds 13 amino acids from the cysteine to the phenylalanine. Kept here is only the CDR3 DNA, which spans 39 bases and is read in frame from base 1. The hyperthyroidism patients were between 18 and 65 years old and newly diagnosed, with a disease duration of less than 2 months. Exclusion was applied to patients with uncontrolled infections, other autoimmune diseases, pregnancy or lactation. Diagnoses relied on clinical symptoms, serum thyroxine and TRAb, thyroid ultrasound and orbital computed tomography. Blood from progressor patients was collected at the time of first diagnosis with hyperthyroidism, before any ophthalmopathy symptoms had appeared. PBMCs were isolated from approximately 10 ml of fresh peripheral blood by Ficoll-Paque density gradient centrifugation. Progressor patients were first diagnosed with Graves' hyperthyroidism and then developed ophthalmopathy during follow-up. Total RNA was extracted using Trizol reagent, and RNA quality was assessed on an Agilent 2100 Bioanalyzer.

A remark on this clonotype: No cognate antigen has been identified for it. The input lacks base qualities; no much larger clone sits a single base away.

This TCR was sampled from a woman aged 18-29 years with Graves' hyperthyroidism that later progressed to Graves' ophthalmopathy. The sample consisted of blood. The sequence is built from TRBV11-3 and TRBJ2-5; the junction holds 7 bases that match TRBD2. The nucleotide sequence is TGTGCCAGCAGCTTACTAGCGGAAGAGACCCAGTACTTC. Its amino acids are CASSLLAEETQYF.